These 2 T cell receptor beta chains originate from one sample sequenced in a study of CD8+CD57+ T cells in acquired aplastic anemia. Genomic DNA constituted the template upon which TCR beta VDJ and CDR3 profiling was performed. Each CDR3 protein gets one entry after TCRdb re-called the reads with MiXCR. Found here are around 200,000 distinct CDR3 sequences, around 49% of them singletons; the top ten hold around 20%. All sequencing subjects had displayed CD8+CD57+ cell expansion on flow cytometry. Sequencing input: sorted CD4+, CD8+, or CD8+CD57+ T cells (not recorded which) from PBMCs. The receptors here all came from a human donor with aplastic anemia.

The genes are TRBV7-9 and TRBJ1-5, with 8 bases aligning to TRBD1. The CDR3 has 18 residues. Germline V gives CDR1 SEHNR, CDR2 FQNEAQ (reference sequence). V lost 5 bases to trimming and J lost 0 bases; unmatched junction nucleotides: 12. CDR3 sequence: CASSRWAGGFRSNQPQHF. The CDR3 region has the DNA TGTGCCAGCAGCCGGTGGGCAGGGGGCTTTCGTAGCAATCAGCCCCAGCATTTT.

As concerns this clonotype: This may stem from a read error, because a much larger clone lies one nucleotide away. V and J are TRBV20-1 and TRBJ2-3; 10 nucleotides line up with TRBD2. After removal of 5 bases from V and 8 bases from J, the junction contained 16 bases not matched to a gene. The germline gives CDR1 DFQATT, CDR2 SNEGSKA (reference sequence). This CDR3 comprises 16 residues. CDR3 nucleotide sequence: TGCAGTGCTCCGAAGGCCAGCGGGGGGGCGGGAGGTACGCAGTATTTT. It specifies CSAPKASGGAGGTQYF.